The next 27 T cell receptor beta chains were all read from a single sample in a study of beta chain features in type 1 diabetes. Every bit of the isolated RNA underwent reverse transcription, so sequencing read expressed TCRB transcripts. The table came from immunoSEQ multiplex PCR; TCRdb's copy has only in-frame clones and leaves some out. The data show 150,000 to 190,000 clones, approximately 8.1% seen once. The specimen was central memory CD4+ T cells from blood. The receptors were sampled from a man younger than 35 in good health.

The rearrangement links TRBV6-5 to TRBJ2-1; TRBD2 might be the D (6 bases). CDR1 and CDR2 (germline): MNHEY, SVGAGI. Trimming took off 9 bases at V and 7 bases at J, with 22 bases between the two ends. The CDR3 contains 15 residues. CDR3 nucleotide sequence: TGTGCCAGTGGGGAGGCTGGGGGTGTTATGAATGAGCAGTTCTTC. It yields the protein CASGEAGGVMNEQFF.

J is TRBJ2-5 and V is TRBV6-5, with a weak D call TRBD2 (6 bases). Deletions cut 6 bases from V and 5 bases from J, with 16 bases between. The CDR3 is made up of 14 amino acids. Germline V gives CDR1 MNHEY, CDR2 SVGAGI. The CDR3 coding sequence is TGTGCCAGCAGGGATGGGGGGTTCGGGGAGACCCAGTACTTC. Translation: CASRDGGFGETQYF.

V and J are TRBV18 and TRBJ2-6, with 9 bases identical to TRBD1. The CDR3 contains 17 residues. Germline CDR1 reads KGHSH; CDR2 reads LQKENI. V gave up 5 bases and J gave up 1 base; unmatched junction bases: 6. In nucleotides, the CDR3 is TGTGCCAGCTCAGACTCGACAGGGGGATCTGGGGCCAACGTCCTGACTTTC. Translation gives CASSDSTGGSGANVLTF.

This clone came up a few times. This sequence joins TRBV4-3 and TRBJ1-3; the D is unclear. Germline CDR1 reads LGHNA; CDR2 reads YSLEER. CDR3 length: 13 residues. V was pared by 1 base and J by 4 bases, with 5 bases between. The CDR3 reads CASSQAGGNTIYF. For the CDR3, the DNA is TGCGCCAGCAGCCAAGCGGGGGGAAACACCATATATTTT.

The chain uses TRBV5-1 and TRBJ2-7; weak D call: TRBD1 (6 bases). The germline V gene encodes CDR1 SGHRS and CDR2 YFSETQ. The CDR3 loop spans 14 amino acids. V was trimmed by 0 bases and J by 4 bases, leaving 11 bases between them. The DNA for the CDR3 is TGCGCCAGCAGCTTGGATGGGGGCCTTTACGAGCAGTACTTC. As protein: CASSLDGGLYEQYF.

To note about this clone: One end of the junction does not line up with germline, which may come from a read error. The chain couples TRBV4-2 to TRBJ2-7; 9 nucleotides agree with TRBD2. This CDR3 contains 15 residues. Germline V lookup: CDR1 LGHNA, CDR2 YNFKEQ. The CDR3 sequence: CASSQGGGGDQVRKF. CDR3 DNA: TGTGCCAGCAGCCAAGGCGGCGGGGGGGACCAAGTAAGAAAATTC.

This chain joins TRBV15 and TRBJ1-5; 9 bases fit TRBD1. With 3 bases clipped from V and 4 bases from J, the junction kept 7 bases outside the gene matches. The CDR3 is 16 amino acids. Germline lookup yields CDR1 LNHNV and CDR2 YYDKDF (reference sequence). The CDR3 region is CATSRGQGTGNQPQHF. The CDR3 nucleotides read TGTGCCACCAGCAGGGGACAGGGAACGGGGAATCAGCCCCAGCATTTT.

The chain combines TRBV11-2 with TRBJ2-3, with a weak D call TRBD1 (7 bases). The CDR3 is 14 amino acids. In germline, CDR1 is SGHAT, CDR2 FQNNGV. Trimming stripped 5 bases from V and 2 bases from J, with 11 bases between. The CDR3 region is CASSRGTVTDTQYF. DNA for the CDR3: TGTGCCAGCAGCCGGGGGACAGTCACAGATACGCAGTATTTT.

This clone was seen once. This sequence joins TRBV9 and TRBJ2-7, with D possibly TRBD2 on 6 matching bases. Germline V lookup: CDR1 SGDLS, CDR2 YYNGEE. Trimming removed 6 bases from V and 0 bases from J, with 13 bases in between. The CDR3 has 14 amino acids. This CDR3 is CASTPDGSSYEQYF. The CDR3 DNA sequence: TGTGCCAGCACTCCGGACGGGAGCTCCTACGAGCAGTACTTC.

The rearrangement links TRBV4-3 to TRBJ2-1; possibly TRBD2 for D (5 bases). CDR3 size: 18 residues. The germline V and J ends were trimmed by 0 bases and 8 bases, with 23 bases remaining between them. Germline loops: CDR1 LGHNA, CDR2 YSLEER. This CDR3 reads CASSQEMPGLHSLYEQFF. The CDR3 DNA follows: TGCGCCAGCAGCCAAGAAATGCCTGGACTCCATAGCCTCTATGAGCAGTTCTTC.

In its sample, this clone was seen many times. This sequence joins TRBV9 and TRBJ1-1; D possibly corresponds to TRBD1 (5 bases). In germline, CDR1 is SGDLS, CDR2 YYNGEE. The CDR3 is 13 amino acids. V was pared by 3 bases and J by 3 bases, with 9 bases between. The CDR3 DNA reads TGTGCCAGCAGCGCCAGGGACTACACTGAAGCTTTCTTT. Its protein is CASSARDYTEAFF.

This clone has more than one count but fewer than ten. The sample has other DNA sequences that encode this CDR3 too. The rearrangement joins TRBV19 to TRBJ2-7; 8 nucleotides match TRBD2. Germline CDR1 LNHDA, CDR2 SQIVND (reference sequence). This CDR3 is built from 15 residues. The trim removed 1 base at V and 3 bases at J, leaving 5 bases unmatched. The CDR3 spells CASSIASGGLYEQYF. In DNA form, the CDR3 reads TGTGCCAGTAGTATAGCCAGCGGGGGTCTCTACGAGCAGTACTTC.

V usage is TRBV4-1 and J usage is TRBJ2-6; tentatively, D is TRBD1 (6 bases). The V gene's germline CDR1 is MGHRA and CDR2 YSYEKL. V was shortened by 2 bases and J by 0 bases, with 14 bases between the two germline ends. The CDR3 totals 18 residues. The CDR3 coding sequence is TGCGCCAGCAGCCAATCGGACAGCCGATCCTCTGGGGCCAACGTCCTGACTTTC. Translated, it gives CASSQSDSRSSGANVLTF.

V usage is TRBV2 and J usage is TRBJ2-2, with D possibly matching TRBD1 (6 bases). CDR3 size: 16 residues. In germline, CDR1 is SNHLY, CDR2 FYNNEI. V was shortened by 7 bases and J by 2 bases, with 17 bases between the two germline ends. CDR3 residues: CASTFIGGSNTGELFF. DNA for the CDR3: TGTGCCAGCACTTTCATAGGGGGATCCAACACCGGGGAGCTGTTTTTT.

The rearrangement uses TRBV9 and TRBJ1-2; TRBD1 might be the D (5 bases). The CDR3 has 16 amino acids. Between the trimmed V and J ends, which lost 0 bases and 5 bases, there was a span of 17 bases. Germline-derived CDR1 and CDR2 are SGDLS and YYNGEE. CDR3 DNA: TGTGCCAGCAGCGTAGACGCCGGGGTGGGGGGATATGGCTACACCTTC. Protein product: CASSVDAGVGGYGYTF.

A few counts support this clone. The chain has TRBV7-9 and TRBJ2-3, with 7 bases lining up with TRBD2. The CDR3 is 14 residues long. Per germline, CDR1 SEHNR and CDR2 FQNEAQ (reference sequence). With 8 bases clipped from V and 1 base from J, the junction kept 6 bases outside the gene matches. The CDR3 reads CASGGGIGTDTQYF. The CDR3 DNA reads as TGTGCCAGCGGGGGGGGAATAGGCACAGATACGCAGTATTTT.

The sample holds a few counts of this clone. The gene calls are TRBV7-2 and TRBJ2-7; 10 nucleotides line up with TRBD2. CDR3 size: 16 residues. CDR1 SGHTA and CDR2 FQGNSA come from the germline V gene. Losses at the gene ends were 5 bases for V and 3 bases for J; bases not matched to a gene: 10. The CDR3 DNA reads as TGTGCCAGCAGCGTAGGGGGGACTAGCGCTGGCTACGAGCAGTACTTC. This encodes CASSVGGTSAGYEQYF.

In this sample, this clone turned up a few times. The chain joins TRBV19 to TRBJ1-2, with D tentatively TRBD1 (6 bases). V was pared by 6 bases and J by 2 bases, with 13 bases between. Per the germline V gene, CDR1 is LNHDA and CDR2 is SQIVND (reference sequence). This CDR3 region has 14 residues. The DNA of the CDR3 is TGTGCCAGTAGCTTTCAGGACAGAAACTATGGCTACACCTTC. Translated, it gives CASSFQDRNYGYTF. Using reference TRBV19 and TRBJ1-2 for the parts outside the CDR3, the full variable domain is DGGITQSPKYLFRKEGQNVTLSCEQNLNHDAMYWYRQDPGQGLRLIYYSQIVNDFQKGDIAEGYSVSREKKESFPLTVTSAQKNPTAFYLCASSFQDRNYGYTFGSGTRLTVV.

This sequence joins TRBV2 and TRBJ2-7, with 8 positions matching TRBD1. J was trimmed by 5 bases and V by 7 bases; bases with no gene match: 10. The CDR3 covers 14 residues. Looked up from germline, CDR1 is SNHLY and CDR2 is FYNNEI. The CDR3 loop is CASTTQGARNEQYF. The DNA of the CDR3 is TGTGCCAGCACCACGCAGGGGGCGCGGAACGAGCAGTACTTC.

The chain links TRBV6-5 to TRBJ1-5; TRBD1 matches 9 bases. V dropped 6 bases and J dropped 4; count of bases not matched to a gene: 4. Germline V gene data show CDR1 as MNHEY and CDR2 as SVGAGI. This CDR3 spans 14 amino acids. The CDR3 bases are TGTGCCAGCAGACAAGGACAGGGGAATCAGCCCCAGCATTTT. It is translated as CASRQGQGNQPQHF.

The V and J genes are TRBV5-1 and TRBJ2-7, with 8 nucleotides matching TRBD1. The CDR3 sequence is 13 residues long. V shed 5 bases and J 2 bases; nucleotides not matched to a gene: 3. Germline values: CDR1 SGHRS, CDR2 YFSETQ. CDR3 region: CASRPGQAYEQYF. The CDR3 bases are TGCGCCAGCAGGCCGGGACAGGCCTACGAGCAGTACTTC.

This clone was picked up many times. The chain employs TRBV5-4 and TRBJ2-1; 8 bases align to TRBD1. The V gene's germline CDR1 is SGHNT and CDR2 YYREEE (reference sequence). V shed 4 bases, J shed 0 bases, and the junction held 3 bases outside the gene matches. CDR3 length: 15 amino acids. The CDR3 is CASSNDRGSYNEQFF. In DNA form, the CDR3 reads TGTGCCAGCAGCAACGACAGGGGCTCCTACAATGAGCAGTTCTTC.

This clone was seen a few times. The V and J genes are TRBV28 and TRBJ1-2, with 7 positions matching TRBD1. This CDR3 region has 15 residues. With V trimmed by 5 bases and J by 1 base, 7 bases remained unmatched. CDR1 and CDR2 (germline): MDHEN, SYDVKM. The CDR3 is CASSVGTAGNYGYTF. The CDR3, as DNA: TGTGCCAGCAGTGTTGGGACAGCTGGTAACTATGGCTACACCTTC.

This clone has just a few counts. The rearrangement uses TRBV7-9 and TRBJ2-7, with a weak D call TRBD2 (6 bases). The germline V and J ends were trimmed by 4 bases and 4 bases, with 11 bases remaining between them. Looked up from germline, CDR1 is SEHNR and CDR2 is FQNEAQ (reference sequence). The CDR3 is 13 amino acids. The CDR3 region has the DNA TGTGCCAGCAGCTATAGTGGGGGGTACGAGCAGTACTTC. Protein sequence: CASSYSGGYEQYF.

This chain joins TRBV28 and TRBJ2-5; 11 bases line up with TRBD2. From germline, CDR1 is MDHEN and CDR2 SYDVKM. V was pared by 5 bases and J by 5 bases, with 13 bases of the junction left unmatched. CDR3 size: 17 residues. Here the CDR3 reads CASSPLVVLAGVETQYF. The CDR3 DNA sequence: TGTGCCAGCAGTCCTCTAGTTGTACTAGCGGGAGTGGAGACCCAGTACTTC. The full variable domain, completed using reference TRBV28 and TRBJ2-5, is DVKVTQSSRYLVKRTGEKVFLECVQDMDHENMFWYRQDPGLGLRLIYFSYDVKMKEKGDIPEGYSVSREKKERFSLILESASTNQTSMYLCASSPLVVLAGVETQYFGPGTRLLVL.

There are many counts of this clone. The J gene is TRBJ2-5, the V gene TRBV7-9; 10 bases agree with TRBD2. This CDR3 contains 13 residues. CDR1 SEHNR and CDR2 FQNEAQ come from the germline V gene (reference sequence). J was trimmed by 5 bases and V by 5 bases; bases with no gene match: 2. DNA for the CDR3: TGTGCCAGCAGCCGGACTAGCGGCGAGACCCAGTACTTC. Its translation: CASSRTSGETQYF.

The chain recombines TRBV5-6 with TRBJ2-5, with D possibly matching TRBD2 (5 bases). Trimming cost V 5 bases and J 1 base, with 9 bases left between them. CDR1 and CDR2 (germline): SGHDT, YYEEEE. The CDR3 spans 13 residues. DNA for the CDR3: TGTGCCAGCAGGAAAGCGGTCCAAGAGACCCAGTACTTC. Protein sequence: CASRKAVQETQYF.